This TCR beta chain emerged from a study of cytomegalovirus exposure and HLA in healthy donors. Study-wide results and limits: Per published accounts, TCR beta sequences correctly predicted the HLA-A and HLA-B alleles of most subjects. The only immune exposure information that was available was CMV serostatus. Researchers reported in a later analysis that common viral pathogens appeared linked to several top clusters.

There are 13 residues in the CDR3. V was pared by 4 bases and J by 1 base, with 9 bases between. From germline, CDR1 is SGHRS and CDR2 YFSETQ. PCR involved 60 Vbeta and 13 Jbeta primers. Assay: immunoSEQ multiplex PCR; the TCRdb copy retains only in-frame clones and omits some. This table has about 180,000 clones, about 68% appearing once. With respect to this clone: The antigen is unknown. In the same sample, other DNA sequences code for this CDR3.

The sequenced sample was PBMCs. The clonotype was recovered from a female donor in good health and CMV-seronegative. V is TRBV5-1 and J is TRBJ2-7; tentative D call: TRBD1 (6 bases). CDR3 DNA sequence: TGCGCCAGCAGCAGGGACATATCCTACGAGCAGTACTTC. This codes for CASSRDISYEQYF.